These 10 T cell receptor beta chains came from one sample sequenced in a study of cytomegalovirus exposure and HLA in healthy donors. 13 Jbeta primers and 60 Vbeta primers were used for the PCR. Assay: immunoSEQ multiplex PCR; the TCRdb copy retains only in-frame clones and omits some. The profile covers about 100,000 clones, with about four fifths appearing a single time and 3% to 4% taken by the ten largest. The specimen sequenced was PBMCs. These receptors all come from a woman aged 35 to 49 in good health and CMV-seronegative.

A few counts support this clone. The genes are TRBV5-6 and TRBJ2-1; 8 bases align to TRBD2. CDR3 size: 16 residues. Per germline, CDR1 SGHDT and CDR2 YYEEEE. J lost 3 bases, V lost 0 bases, and 5 bases had no gene match. CDR3 in amino acids: CASSLAGGVLYNEQFF. The CDR3 DNA sequence: TGTGCCAGCAGCTTGGCCGGGGGGGTCCTCTACAATGAGCAGTTCTTC. Looking up the rest from reference TRBV5-6 and TRBJ2-1 gives the full variable domain: DAGVTQSPTHLIKTRGQQVTLRCSPKSGHDTVSWYQQALGQGPQFIFQYYEEEERQRGNFPDRFSGHQFPNYSSELNVNALLLGDSALYLCASSLAGGVLYNEQFFGPGTRLTVL.

The CDR3 loop is CASAGGTGGTGANVLTF. CDR3 DNA: TGCGCCAGCGCAGGGGGGACAGGGGGCACCGGGGCCAACGTCCTGACTTTC. The V call is TRBV4-1, the J call TRBJ2-6, with TRBD1 identical over 12 bases. From germline, CDR1 is MGHRA and CDR2 YSYEKL. The CDR3 is 17 amino acids. Losses at the gene ends were 8 bases for V and 4 bases for J; bases not matched to a gene: 9.

V is TRBV6-5 and J is TRBJ2-4; D is perhaps TRBD2 (7 bases). This CDR3 contains 16 residues. In germline, CDR1 is MNHEY, CDR2 SVGAGI. The V end lost 0 bases, the J end lost 3 bases, and 12 bases lay between the germline ends. CDR3 DNA: TGTGCCAGCAGTTACTCAGGGGGGGCGGACAAAAACATTCAGTACTTC. Protein sequence: CASSYSGGADKNIQYF.

In regard to this clone: One end of the junction varies from germline; a read error may be responsible. The chain has TRBV27 and TRBJ2-6; 7 positions match TRBD1. Germline V gene data show CDR1 as MNHEY and CDR2 as SMNVEV (reference sequence). The CDR3 totals 18 residues. The CDR3 loop reads CASSPSDRFYSGANVLPF. The DNA for the CDR3 is TGTGCCAGCAGTCCCTCGGACAGGTTCTACTCTGGGGCCAACGTCCTGCCTTTC.

V is TRBV19 and J is TRBJ1-3; TRBD1 matches 7 bases. V lost 0 bases to trimming and J lost 2 bases; unmatched junction nucleotides: 7. CDR3 length: 17 residues. The V gene's germline CDR1 is LNHDA and CDR2 SQIVND (reference sequence). CDR3 in amino acids: CASSIDRGTETGNTIYF. Written as DNA, the CDR3 is TGTGCCAGTAGTATAGATCGTGGGACAGAGACTGGAAACACCATATATTTT.

The chain couples TRBV27 to TRBJ1-1; D remains unclear. Deletions cut 9 bases from V and 6 bases from J, with 23 bases between. The V gene's germline CDR1 is MNHEY and CDR2 SMNVEV (reference sequence). This CDR3 region has 15 residues. The CDR3 bases are TGTGCCAGTGGAAGGCCCCGGCAGGCTATCGCTGAAGCTTTCTTT. It translates to CASGRPRQAIAEAFF.

The chain combines TRBV5-8 with TRBJ2-5; D may be TRBD1 (5 bases). The J call may be in error: the DNA end matches TRBJ2-7 better. Per the germline V gene, CDR1 is SGHTS and CDR2 is YDEGEE. The CDR3 spans 12 residues. The DNA of the CDR3 is TGTGCCAGCAGCGAAAACAGGTACGAGCAGTACTTC. Protein: CASSENRYEQYF.

This clone was detected once. This rearrangement joins TRBV6-5 to TRBJ2-7, with 11 bases aligning to TRBD1. With 5 bases clipped from V and 6 bases from J, the junction kept 9 bases outside the gene matches. The CDR3 covers 15 residues. The germline V gene encodes CDR1 MNHEY and CDR2 SVGAGI. Here the CDR3 DNA reads TGTGCCAGCAGTCGACAGGGACAGGGGGTTGGCGAGCAGTACTTC. Protein product: CASSRQGQGVGEQYF.

This chain connects TRBV30 to TRBJ2-5, with D possibly TRBD2 on 6 matching bases. Germline-derived CDR1 and CDR2 are GTSNPN and SVGIG (reference sequence). Trimming pared 0 bases from V and 3 bases from J, leaving 11 bases between. The length of the CDR3 is 14 residues. CDR3 coding DNA: TGTGCCTGGAGTGTAGGGGTAGCGGAAGAGACCCAGTACTTC. It is translated as CAWSVGVAEETQYF. The full variable domain, rest sourced from reference TRBV30 and TRBJ2-5, is SQTIHQWPATLVQPVGSPLSLECTVEGTSNPNLYWYRQAAGRGLQLLFYSVGIGQISSEVPQNLSASRPQDRQFILSSKKLLLSDSGFYLCAWSVGVAEETQYFGPGTRLLVL.

The rearrangement uses TRBV25-1 and TRBJ1-3; TRBD1 matches at 8 bases. Germline assignment: CDR1 MGHDK and CDR2 SYGVNS. Trimming cost V 3 bases and J 8 bases; bases outside gene matches: 6. This CDR3 spans 14 amino acids. CDR3 sequence reads: CASSETGARDTIYF. The CDR3 nucleotides are TGTGCCAGCAGTGAGACAGGGGCTCGAGACACCATATATTTT.